This T cell receptor (beta chain) was retrieved from a study of blood T cell repertoires in COVID-19. Study-wide context: Acute and convalescent COVID-19 samples came from the United States, Italy and Spain. PBMCs, B-cell-depleted T cells, or T cells were the source of the cDNA or gDNA that made up the material.

V was clipped by 5 bases and J by 3 bases, with 11 bases between them. Germline V gene data show CDR1 as LNHDA and CDR2 as SQIVND (reference sequence). This CDR3 spans 15 amino acids. Clones were read by immunoSEQ multiplex PCR, and TCRdb kept only the in-frame ones, dropping some. The table has 450,000 or so clones, roughly 89% seen once. Source material: peripheral blood. The genes are TRBV19 and TRBJ1-6; D is perhaps TRBD1 (6 bases). This TCR came from a man between 18 and 29 years old with COVID-19, enrolled during active disease. CDR3 amino acids: CASSSGQSYNSPLHF. As DNA, the CDR3 is TGTGCCAGTAGTTCAGGACAGAGCTATAATTCACCCCTCCACTTT.